This T cell receptor (beta chain) was recovered during a study of PD-1 blockade in mismatch repair-deficient tumors. About the study: All were previously treated, progressing patients with eleven to twelve mismatch repair-deficient cancer types.

The method was immunoSEQ multiplex PCR; TCRdb's version includes in-frame clones alone and lacks a portion of them. This table has 90,000 to 120,000 clones, 82% appearing once. The CDR3 loop spans 15 amino acids. Germline V gene lookup returns CDR1 SGHDN and CDR2 FVKESK. Trimming took 1 base from V and 4 from J, leaving 13 bases between them. The source was peripheral blood, collected 36 weeks after starting pembrolizumab. The chain uses TRBV14 and TRBJ1-2; D possibly corresponds to TRBD1 (6 bases). The source of this sequence is an adult with mismatch repair-deficient cancer. CDR3 amino acids: CASSQGAGGSYGYTF. DNA of the CDR3: TGTGCCAGCAGCCAAGGTGCCGGGGGCAGCTATGGCTACACCTTC.